These 31 T cell receptor beta chains were sequenced from one sample in a study of neurological immune-mediated disorders. Time point indicated: longitudinal time-point 3. Each CDR3 protein is one row after TCRdb ran MiXCR on the 5' RACE reads. The repertoire consists of approximately 80,000 distinct CDR3 sequences, with approximately 4.3% occurring once and the leading ten covering 5.7%. Sequencing was carried out using PBMCs. Receptor source: a woman aged 55-70 years with multiple sclerosis.

This clonotype appeared many times. The chain employs TRBV7-6 and TRBJ2-3, with 8 bases fitting TRBD2. CDR3 length equals 19 residues. The germline gives CDR1 SGHVS, CDR2 FNYEAQ. V was clipped by 0 bases and J by 2 bases; unmatched bases: 13. CDR3 protein: CASSLALPSGRIYTDTQYF. The CDR3 bases are TGTGCCAGCAGCTTAGCGCTCCCCAGCGGGAGAATATACACAGATACGCAGTATTTT.

This clonotype was recorded at least ten times. The genes are TRBV5-1 and TRBJ1-1; D is unresolved. Trimming took 0 bases from V and 1 from J, leaving 10 bases between them. The CDR3 is 15 amino acids. Germline CDR1 SGHRS, CDR2 YFSETQ. The CDR3 DNA follows: TGCGCCAGCAGCTTGGACAGACGCACGAACACTGAAGCTTTCTTT. Translation gives CASSLDRRTNTEAFF.

This clonotype has at least ten counts. The rearrangement links TRBV19 to TRBJ2-3, with 7 nucleotides matching TRBD2. The CDR3 spans 15 residues. Per the germline V gene, CDR1 is LNHDA and CDR2 is SQIVND (reference sequence). Trimming took 4 bases from V and 2 from J; bases not matched to a gene: 6. The CDR3 region is CASSKPSGNTDTQYF. The CDR3 DNA reads as TGTGCCAGTAGTAAGCCTAGCGGAAACACAGATACGCAGTATTTT.

This clonotype has a count of ten or more. The chain recombines TRBV4-2 with TRBJ2-1; no clear D. Germline assignment: CDR1 LGHNA and CDR2 YNFKEQ. Trimming stripped 1 base from V and 0 bases from J, with 4 bases between. CDR3 length: 14 residues. The CDR3 reads CASSQARSYNEQFF. The CDR3 DNA reads as TGTGCCAGCAGCCAAGCTCGCTCCTACAATGAGCAGTTCTTC.

In its sample, this clonotype was seen many times. The chain has TRBV4-1 and TRBJ1-5; D not resolved. Germline assignment: CDR1 MGHRA and CDR2 YSYEKL. V gave up 0 bases and J gave up 3 bases, with 9 bases separating them. The CDR3 covers 15 residues. CDR3 DNA sequence: TGCGCCAGCAGCCAAGAAACACAGAACAATCAGCCCCAGCATTTT. Its protein is CASSQETQNNQPQHF.

This clonotype was picked up many times. The rearrangement uses TRBV9 and TRBJ2-1; TRBD1 is a possible D gene (5 bases). Germline V lookup: CDR1 SGDLS, CDR2 YYNGEE. The ends were cut back, 0 bases at V and 2 bases at J, with 9 bases in the middle. This CDR3 contains 15 residues. The CDR3 DNA sequence: TGTGCCAGCAGCGTAGGGGGCCTAACCTACAATGAGCAGTTCTTC. This sequence encodes CASSVGGLTYNEQFF.

In its sample, this clonotype was seen many times. This chain uses TRBV2 with TRBJ1-1; 7 nucleotides match TRBD1. V was clipped by 5 bases and J by 6 bases; unmatched bases: 9. Germline V gene sequence: CDR1 SNHLY, CDR2 FYNNEI. This CDR3 has 14 residues. CDR3 protein: CASSKRQGAAEAFF. The CDR3 nucleotides read TGTGCCAGCAGTAAACGACAGGGAGCGGCTGAAGCTTTCTTT.

This clonotype showed up many times. This chain connects TRBV3-1 to TRBJ2-1, with 12 bases fitting TRBD1. Germline assignment: CDR1 LGHDT and CDR2 YNNKEL (reference sequence). This CDR3 contains 16 residues. V lost 1 base to trimming and J lost 9 bases; unmatched junction nucleotides: 7. Here the CDR3 DNA reads TGTGCCAGCAGCCAAGCCGCCGGGACAGGGGGCGGTGAGCAGTTCTTC. Protein sequence: CASSQAAGTGGGEQFF.

This clonotype showed up many times. The chain is built from TRBV7-2 and TRBJ1-1; D remains ambiguous. Germline CDR1 is SGHTA and CDR2 is FQGNSA. Trimming cost V 2 bases and J 6 bases, with 7 bases left between them. The CDR3 has 12 amino acids. CDR3: CASSLFYPEAFF. The CDR3 DNA reads TGTGCCAGCAGCTTATTTTACCCTGAAGCTTTCTTT.

This clonotype was detected ten times or more. The J gene is TRBJ2-3, the V gene TRBV20-1; D is uncertain. With 1 base removed from V and 6 bases from J, the gap between germline ends came to 17 bases. The CDR3 totals 15 residues. Germline V lookup: CDR1 DFQATT, CDR2 SNEGSKA (reference sequence). CDR3 DNA sequence: TGCAGTGCTAGAGCTCCCACGGGTGGGGTGGATACGCAGTATTTT. Translation gives CSARAPTGGVDTQYF.

In its sample, this clonotype was seen many times. The rearrangement joins TRBV7-8 to TRBJ2-7; tentative D call: TRBD1 (5 bases). There are 15 residues in the CDR3. CDR1 and CDR2 from the germline V gene are SGHVS and FQNEAQ. V was cut by 2 bases and J by 0 bases, with 11 bases left in between. This CDR3 is CASSLMGQGSYEQYF. DNA of the CDR3: TGTGCCAGCAGCTTAATGGGGCAGGGCTCCTACGAGCAGTACTTC.

This clonotype was seen repeatedly, ten times or more. This chain joins TRBV6-1 and TRBJ1-1, with a weak D call TRBD1 (6 bases). CDR3 length: 13 amino acids. V lost 5 bases, J lost 1 base, and 8 bases lay in between. Germline CDR1 and CDR2: MNHNS and SASEGT. CDR3: CASSRRGNTEAFF. Here the CDR3 DNA reads TGTGCCAGCAGTCGCAGGGGGAACACTGAAGCTTTCTTT.

This clonotype was counted at least ten times. The chain joins TRBV3-1 to TRBJ1-1; tentatively, D is TRBD1 (5 bases). CDR1 and CDR2 from the germline V gene are LGHDT and YNNKEL (reference sequence). Trimming took off 2 bases at V and 1 base at J, with 8 bases between the two ends. The CDR3 is 14 amino acids. CDR3 protein: CASSQSDRNTEAFF. In nucleotides, the CDR3 is TGTGCCAGCAGCCAAAGCGACAGGAACACTGAAGCTTTCTTT.

This clonotype was seen ten or more times. The chain carries TRBV12-3 or TRBV12-4 and TRBJ2-7, with 12 bases matching TRBD1. The CDR3 loop spans 16 amino acids. The V gene end was trimmed by 5 bases and the J gene end by 5 bases; junction bases not matched to a gene: 10. CDR3 in amino acids: CASSPAVGQGADEQYF. DNA of the CDR3: TGTGCCAGCAGTCCCGCGGTGGGACAGGGGGCGGACGAGCAGTACTTC.

This clonotype was seen many times. This chain joins TRBV30 and TRBJ1-1, with TRBD1 as a possible D gene (6 bases). This CDR3 region has 13 residues. V lost 5 bases, J lost 7 bases, and 17 bases lay in between. The germline CDR1 and CDR2 sequences are GTSNPN and SVGIG (reference sequence). CDR3 protein: CAWGKGGTFEAFF. DNA for the CDR3: TGTGCCTGGGGCAAGGGGGGGACATTTGAAGCTTTCTTT.

This clonotype was detected many times. The V call is TRBV6-4, the J call TRBJ2-3; no reliable D call. Trimming removed 2 bases from V and 2 bases from J, with 5 bases in between. CDR3 size: 13 residues. In germline, CDR1 is MRHNA, CDR2 SNTAGT. CDR3 amino acids: CASSDLSTDTQYF. The CDR3 nucleotides read TGTGCCAGCAGTGACCTATCCACAGATACGCAGTATTTT.

The chain uses TRBV18 and TRBJ1-1; D unclear. Germline values: CDR1 KGHSH, CDR2 LQKENI. Trimming cost V 2 bases and J 5 bases, with 15 bases left between them. The CDR3 contains 15 residues. CDR3 residues: CASSPNTAAVTEAFF. CDR3 sequence (DNA): TGTGCCAGCTCACCAAACACGGCGGCAGTAACTGAAGCTTTCTTT.

This clonotype was counted a few times. The CDR3, as DNA: TGCAGTGCTAGAGCTCCGACTAGCGGGGGGAGTTACAATGAGCAGTTCTTC. This encodes CSARAPTSGGSYNEQFF. The chain couples TRBV20-1 to TRBJ2-1; 13 bases fit TRBD2. V was clipped by 1 base and J by 4 bases; unmatched bases: 7. This CDR3 has 17 residues. Germline-derived CDR1 and CDR2 are DFQATT and SNEGSKA (reference sequence).

There are many counts of this clonotype. In DNA form, the CDR3 reads TGTGCCAGCAGCCAAGATGTCGGCTATTGGGAGACCCAGTACTTC. This gives the protein CASSQDVGYWETQYF. This chain joins TRBV14 and TRBJ2-5; D call uncertain. The CDR3 runs 15 residues. Germline V CDR1 and CDR2: SGHDN, FVKESK. Trimming pared 0 bases from V and 5 bases from J, leaving 13 bases between.

This clonotype was seen repeatedly, ten times or more. This chain connects TRBV3-1 to TRBJ2-7, with D uncertain. The germline CDR1 and CDR2 sequences are LGHDT and YNNKEL (reference sequence). This CDR3 has 14 amino acids. V was cut by 5 bases and J by 3 bases, with 14 bases left in between. The CDR3 loop reads CASSRRVPGYEQYF. The CDR3 DNA follows: TGTGCCAGCAGCAGACGGGTGCCGGGCTACGAGCAGTACTTC.

This clonotype was picked up many times. CDR3 sequence: CATSRDWTVKETQYF. The CDR3 DNA reads as TGTGCCACCAGCAGAGATTGGACGGTGAAAGAGACCCAGTACTTC. The V and J genes are TRBV15 and TRBJ2-5; D gene unclear. The CDR3 spans 15 residues. Per germline, CDR1 LNHNV and CDR2 YYDKDF (reference sequence). With 0 bases removed from V and 3 bases from J, the gap between germline ends came to 11 bases.

Ten or more counts support this clonotype. This chain connects TRBV20-1 to TRBJ2-3; TRBD2 agrees at 12 bases. Germline V lookup: CDR1 DFQATT, CDR2 SNEGSKA (reference sequence). The CDR3 contains 16 residues. V shed 2 bases and J 2 bases; nucleotides not matched to a gene: 5. The DNA for the CDR3 is TGCAGTGCTAGAACCCCTAGCGGGGGGGACACAGATACGCAGTATTTT. It specifies CSARTPSGGDTDTQYF.

This clonotype was seen many times. The rearrangement links TRBV20-1 to TRBJ2-7, with 7 bases aligning to TRBD2. The ends lost 2 bases at V and 5 bases at J; junction bases unmatched: 9. The CDR3 is made up of 14 amino acids. Germline V gene data show CDR1 as DFQATT and CDR2 as SNEGSKA (reference sequence). In DNA form, the CDR3 reads TGCAGTGCTAGAACCCAGCGGGGTGTCGACGAGCAGTACTTC. It codes for CSARTQRGVDEQYF.

This clonotype was observed many times. The CDR3 loop reads CASSVSQGVNTEAFF. Here the CDR3 DNA reads TGTGCCAGCAGCGTAAGCCAGGGGGTGAACACTGAAGCTTTCTTT. V and J are TRBV9 and TRBJ1-1, with 7 nucleotides matching TRBD1. The CDR3 runs 15 residues. Germline CDR1 SGDLS, CDR2 YYNGEE. V was clipped by 1 base and J by 0 bases; unmatched bases: 3.

This clonotype was counted many times. The chain uses TRBV5-1 and TRBJ2-5, with a tentative D call TRBD2 (7 bases). Germline values: CDR1 SGHRS, CDR2 YFSETQ. With 7 bases removed from V and 4 bases from J, the gap between germline ends came to 23 bases. CDR3 length: 16 residues. The CDR3 is CASSRQEPSGGETQYF. For the CDR3, the DNA is TGCGCCAGCTCGCGACAGGAACCTTCGGGGGGAGAGACCCAGTACTTC.

This clonotype was recorded at least ten times. This chain joins TRBV12-3 or TRBV12-4 and TRBJ1-4; 9 bases agree with TRBD1. The ends lost 3 bases at V and 8 bases at J; junction bases unmatched: 4. The CDR3 consists of 14 residues. The CDR3, as DNA: TGTGCCAGCAGTTTCCGGACAGGGGTCGAAAAACTGTTTTTT. Translation: CASSFRTGVEKLFF.

This clonotype has at least ten counts. The chain joins TRBV5-1 to TRBJ2-1; D may be TRBD2 (7 bases). Germline CDR1 SGHRS, CDR2 YFSETQ. CDR3 length: 14 amino acids. V lost 0 bases and J 7 bases, leaving 11 bases between the germline ends. CDR3 region: CASSLVGGRNEQFF. In nucleotides, the CDR3 is TGCGCCAGCAGCTTGGTCGGGGGGCGGAATGAGCAGTTCTTC.

This clonotype has at least ten counts. The chain carries TRBV6-6 and TRBJ2-7; D is possibly TRBD1 or TRBD2 (5 bases each). From germline, CDR1 is MNHNY and CDR2 SVGAGI (reference sequence). This CDR3 contains 13 residues. V shed 2 bases and J shed 6 bases, with 11 bases lying between them. CDR3 sequence reads: CASSYRDPPEQYF. The CDR3 DNA sequence: TGTGCCAGCAGTTACCGGGACCCTCCCGAGCAGTACTTC.

This clonotype was found many times. J is TRBJ2-7 and V is TRBV20-1; D ambiguous. Per the germline V gene, CDR1 is DFQATT and CDR2 is SNEGSKA (reference sequence). Trimming removed 4 bases at V and 5 bases at J, with 9 bases between. CDR3 size: 11 residues. The CDR3 here is CSAKGRDEQYF. Here the CDR3 DNA reads TGCAGTGCTAAAGGACGGGACGAGCAGTACTTC.

The CDR3 bases are TGTGCCAGCTCACCCCCGGGGCGGGGGATCGCTACGCAGTATTTT. Amino acids: CASSPPGRGIATQYF. V and J are TRBV18 and TRBJ2-3, with TRBD2 matching 7 bases. CDR1 and CDR2 from the germline V gene are KGHSH and LQKENI. The CDR3 length is 15 residues. Trimming took 3 bases from V and 8 from J; bases not matched to a gene: 11.

In this sample, this clonotype turned up many times. The rearrangement uses TRBV5-1 and TRBJ2-1; 16 bases map to TRBD2. CDR3 size: 17 residues. The V gene's germline CDR1 is SGHRS and CDR2 YFSETQ. V shed 4 bases, J shed 8 bases, and the junction held 9 bases outside the gene matches. CDR3 coding DNA: TGCGCCAGCAGCGGAGGGACTAGCGGGGGGGCAGTGGATGAGCAGTTCTTC. The encoded protein is CASSGGTSGGAVDEQFF.